The clone carrying this T cell receptor beta chain was seen many times. Its antigen is unidentified. TCRdb analysed the RT-PCR reads with MiXCR anew, one entry per CDR3 protein. The data show approximately 530,000 distinct CDR3 sequences, around 7.7% seen once. This entry comes from a study of response to subunit inactivated influenza vaccine. Study findings and constraints: Authors suggested each seasonal influenza vaccination recruits few new T cells.

The trim removed 4 bases at V and 1 base at J, leaving 1 base unmatched. Germline values: CDR1 MNHEY, CDR2 SVGAGI. The CDR3 covers 14 residues. The chain recombines TRBV6-5 with TRBJ1-3, with 7 bases lining up with TRBD1. Sequenced material: PBMCs from blood, taken around 25 months after vaccination. The receptor's source is a man between 50 and 70 years old who received an inactivated influenza vaccine. DNA for the CDR3: TGTGCCAGCAGTTTACAGGGGTCTGGAAACACCATATATTTT. Translating gives CASSLQGSGNTIYF.